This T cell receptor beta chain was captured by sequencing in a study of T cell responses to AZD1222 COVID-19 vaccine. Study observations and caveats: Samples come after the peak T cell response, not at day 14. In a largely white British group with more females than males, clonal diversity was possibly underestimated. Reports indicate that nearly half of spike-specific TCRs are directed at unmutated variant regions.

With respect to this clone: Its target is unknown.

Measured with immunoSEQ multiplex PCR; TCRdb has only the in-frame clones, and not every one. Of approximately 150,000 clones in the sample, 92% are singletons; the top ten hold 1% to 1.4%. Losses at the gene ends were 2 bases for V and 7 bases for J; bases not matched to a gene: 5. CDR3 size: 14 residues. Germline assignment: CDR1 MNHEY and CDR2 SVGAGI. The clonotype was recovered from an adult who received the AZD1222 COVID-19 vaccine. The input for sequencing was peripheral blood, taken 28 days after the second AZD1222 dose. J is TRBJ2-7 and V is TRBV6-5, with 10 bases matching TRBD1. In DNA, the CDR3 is TGTGCCAGCAGTTACCGACAGGGGGCGAGGGAGCAGTACTTC. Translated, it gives CASSYRQGAREQYF.